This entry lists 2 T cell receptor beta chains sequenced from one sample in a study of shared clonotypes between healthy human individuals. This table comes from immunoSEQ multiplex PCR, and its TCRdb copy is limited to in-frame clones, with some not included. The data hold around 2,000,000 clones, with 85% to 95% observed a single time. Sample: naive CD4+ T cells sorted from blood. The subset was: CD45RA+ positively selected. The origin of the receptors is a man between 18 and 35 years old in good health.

CDR3 protein: CASRGQGGETQYF. The CDR3 DNA reads as TGTGCCAGCAGAGGACAGGGGGGAGAGACCCAGTACTTC. This sequence joins TRBV7-6 and TRBJ2-5; TRBD1 matches at 10 bases. This CDR3 comprises 13 residues. Germline CDR1 SGHVS, CDR2 FNYEAQ. The junction had 2 bases not matched to a gene; V was cut back by 6 bases and J by 4 bases.

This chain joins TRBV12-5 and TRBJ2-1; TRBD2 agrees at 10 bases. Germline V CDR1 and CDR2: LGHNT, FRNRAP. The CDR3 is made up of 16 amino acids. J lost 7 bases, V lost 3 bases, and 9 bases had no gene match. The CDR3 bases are TGTGCTAGTGGTTTCGGTAGCGGGAGGACGGGGAATGAGCAGTTCTTC. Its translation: CASGFGSGRTGNEQFF.